The 10 T cell receptor beta chains reported below all come from one sample, sequenced in a study of identical twins. From the 5' RACE reads, TCRdb called clonotypes with MiXCR, one entry per CDR3 protein. Among 1.5 million to 2 million distinct CDR3 sequences listed, less than 40% were seen once. Sequenced sample: cord blood. These receptors all stem from a newborn girl in good health.

J is TRBJ1-2 and V is TRBV10-3; D unclear. The CDR3 loop spans 14 amino acids. V lost 0 bases, J lost 6 bases, and 11 bases lay in between. CDR1 is ENHRY, CDR2 SYGVKD, per germline. The CDR3 DNA is TGTGCCATCAGTGAGTCGTCCCAGAGAGATGGCTACACCTTC. As protein: CAISESSQRDGYTF.

CDR3 coding DNA: TGTGCCAGCAGTCGGACAGCTCTCAATCAGCCCCAGCATTTT. This translates into CASSRTALNQPQHF. This rearrangement joins TRBV28 to TRBJ1-5; a possible D gene is TRBD1 (6 bases). The V gene's germline CDR1 is MDHEN and CDR2 SYDVKM. The CDR3 loop spans 14 amino acids. Trimming shortened V by 5 bases and J by 3 bases, and 11 bases separated the two germline ends.

In regard to this clonotype: This may be a read error, as it is one base from a much larger clone. The J gene is TRBJ2-1, the V gene TRBV25-1, with 11 bases identical to TRBD2. CDR3 length: 16 amino acids. The V gene's germline CDR1 is MGHDK and CDR2 SYGVNS. V dropped 4 bases and J dropped 10; count of bases not matched to a gene: 12. CDR3 region: CASSVIGGTSGYEQFF. Written as DNA, the CDR3 is TGTGCCAGCAGTGTTATAGGGGGGACTAGCGGCTACGAGCAGTTCTTC.

The chain employs TRBV4-1 and TRBJ1-2; D unclear. This CDR3 region has 14 residues. CDR1 MGHRA and CDR2 YSYEKL come from the germline V gene. V shed 0 bases and J shed 2 bases, with 7 bases lying between them. The CDR3 DNA sequence: TGCGCCAGCAGCCAAGAACACCCCAACTATGGCTACACCTTC. Its protein product is CASSQEHPNYGYTF.

The chain has TRBV5-4 and TRBJ2-1, with 10 bases identical to TRBD2. The CDR3 runs 16 residues. Looked up from germline, CDR1 is SGHNT and CDR2 is YYREEE (reference sequence). Losses at the gene ends were 3 bases for V and 4 bases for J; bases not matched to a gene: 7. The CDR3 DNA sequence: TGTGCCAGCAGCTCCGAAGCGGGGGGGCCGTACAATGAGCAGTTCTTC. The encoded protein is CASSSEAGGPYNEQFF.

This clonotype appeared once. The junction shows a germline mismatch at one end, possibly a read error. The V gene is TRBV6-1, the J gene TRBJ2-3; 11 bases line up with TRBD2. CDR3 length: 15 residues. Germline V CDR1 and CDR2: MNHNS, SASEGT. CDR3 sequence: CASRLAGGPADAQYF. CDR3 DNA: TGTGCCAGCAGATTAGCGGGAGGGCCGGCAGATGCGCAGTATTTT.

This chain uses TRBV27 with TRBJ1-1; the D is unclear. V gave up 3 bases and J gave up 6 bases, with 11 bases separating them. In germline, CDR1 is MNHEY, CDR2 SMNVEV (reference sequence). This CDR3 has 13 amino acids. CDR3 sequence (DNA): TGTGCCAGCAGTTTTCGGGGAATCCCTGAAGCTTTCTTT. Translation gives CASSFRGIPEAFF.

This clonotype has just a few counts. This rearrangement joins TRBV12-5 to TRBJ2-1; 8 nucleotides line up with TRBD1. CDR1 LGHNT and CDR2 FRNRAP come from the germline V gene. The CDR3 runs 14 residues. V lost 4 bases, J lost 4 bases, and 3 bases stayed unmatched. The CDR3 DNA reads TGTGCTAGTGGTTCGGGGACAGGATACAATGAGCAGTTCTTC. It encodes CASGSGTGYNEQFF.

Regarding this clonotype: A single base separates this from a much larger clone, so it may be a read error. The V call is TRBV28, the J call TRBJ2-3, with 7 bases fitting TRBD1. CDR3 length: 14 residues. Germline CDR1 is MDHEN and CDR2 is SYDVKM. Losses at the gene ends were 5 bases for V and 0 bases for J; bases not matched to a gene: 2. The CDR3 DNA sequence: TGTGCCAGCAGTACAGGGGCTAGCACAGATACGCAGTATTTT. This translates into CASSTGASTDTQYF.

DNA for the CDR3: TGTGCCAGCAGTTCCGGACTAGCGGGGGGGTTCTACAATGAGCAGTTCTTC. It specifies CASSSGLAGGFYNEQFF. This chain joins TRBV27 and TRBJ2-1; 15 bases map to TRBD2. Losses at the gene ends were 4 bases for V and 3 bases for J; bases not matched to a gene: 4. The CDR3 totals 17 residues. Germline V lookup: CDR1 MNHEY, CDR2 SMNVEV (reference sequence).